This TCR beta chain stems from a study of Ad26.COV2.S vaccination and SARS-CoV-2 variants. Study conclusions and caveats: The study found similar non-spike TCR breadth in vaccine and placebo recipients. Overall T cell responses may have been underestimated by the analyses of TCR breadth and depth.

Only in-frame clones appear in the TCRdb table, and some are missing; sequencing was by immunoSEQ multiplex PCR. The sample holds 180,000 or so clones, approximately 90% seen once. This clone came up a few times. No antigen is known for it. V lost 4 bases to trimming and J lost 5 bases, with 15 bases between them. Germline CDR1 MGHRA, CDR2 YSYEKL. The CDR3 sequence is 16 residues long. The gene calls are TRBV4-1 and TRBJ1-6; D is undetermined. The TCR sequence derives from a human donor who had recovered from COVID-19. Sample: peripheral blood, taken after recovery from COVID-19. The CDR3 sequence is CASSPQGFIDNSPLHF. CDR3 nucleotide sequence: TGCGCCAGCAGCCCTCAAGGGTTTATCGATAATTCACCCCTCCACTTT.